Sequencing of this TCR beta chain was carried out in a study of blood T cells in healthy people across ages. In germline, CDR1 is MNHNS, CDR2 SASEGT. There are 15 residues in the CDR3. Losses at the gene ends were 5 bases for V and 6 bases for J; bases not matched to a gene: 9. A second PCR, run for roughly 7 to 11 cycles, used a sample-barcoded 5' primer plus a J-beta primer mix. TCRdb analysed the 5' RACE reads with MiXCR anew, one entry per CDR3 protein. The repertoire holds about 570,000 distinct CDR3 sequences, with approximately 26% as singletons. This clonotype was counted only a few times. These sequences were also reported in another study, on T cells of mothers and their children.

This clonotype originated in a boy aged 2 to 10 in good health. V usage is TRBV6-1 and J usage is TRBJ2-2, with 7 bases identical to TRBD1. Sequenced: blood. The CDR3 DNA reads TGTGCCAGCAGTCCCCCTAACAGGGGCCCCGGGGAGCTGTTTTTT. It is translated as CASSPPNRGPGELFF.